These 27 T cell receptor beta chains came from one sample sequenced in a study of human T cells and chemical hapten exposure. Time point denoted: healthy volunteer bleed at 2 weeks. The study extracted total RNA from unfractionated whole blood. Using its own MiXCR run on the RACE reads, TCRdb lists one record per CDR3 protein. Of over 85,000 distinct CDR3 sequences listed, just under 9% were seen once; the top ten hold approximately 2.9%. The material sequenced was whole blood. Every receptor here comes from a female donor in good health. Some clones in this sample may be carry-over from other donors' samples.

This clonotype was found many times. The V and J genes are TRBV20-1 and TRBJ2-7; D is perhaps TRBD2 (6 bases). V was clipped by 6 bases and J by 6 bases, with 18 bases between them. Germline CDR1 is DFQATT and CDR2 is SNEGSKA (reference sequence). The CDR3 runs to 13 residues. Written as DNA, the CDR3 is TGCAGTGCCAGGTCACTAGCCTTCGTCGAGCAGTACTTC. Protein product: CSARSLAFVEQYF.

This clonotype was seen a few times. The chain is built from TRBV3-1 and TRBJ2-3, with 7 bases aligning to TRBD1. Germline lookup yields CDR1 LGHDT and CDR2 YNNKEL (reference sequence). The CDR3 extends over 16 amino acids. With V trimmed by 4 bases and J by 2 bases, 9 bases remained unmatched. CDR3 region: CASSPRQGANTDTQYF. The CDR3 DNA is TGTGCCAGCAGCCCCCGACAGGGCGCGAACACAGATACGCAGTATTTT.

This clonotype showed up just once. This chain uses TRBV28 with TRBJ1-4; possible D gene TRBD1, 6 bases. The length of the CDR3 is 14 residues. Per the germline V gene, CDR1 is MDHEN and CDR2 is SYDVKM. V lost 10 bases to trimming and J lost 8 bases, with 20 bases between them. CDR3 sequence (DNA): TGTGCCAACACTCACCGCGCAGGGGAGGAAAAACTGTTTTTT. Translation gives CANTHRAGEEKLFF. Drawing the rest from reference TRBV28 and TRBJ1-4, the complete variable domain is DVKVTQSSRYLVKRTGEKVFLECVQDMDHENMFWYRQDPGLGLRLIYFSYDVKMKEKGDIPEGYSVSREKKERFSLILESASTNQTSMYLCANTHRAGEEKLFFGSGTQLSVL.

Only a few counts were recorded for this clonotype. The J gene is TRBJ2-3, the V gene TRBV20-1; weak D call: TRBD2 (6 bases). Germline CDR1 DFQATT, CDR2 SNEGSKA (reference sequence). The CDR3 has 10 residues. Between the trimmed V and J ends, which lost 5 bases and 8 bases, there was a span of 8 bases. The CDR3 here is CSAVGGTQYF. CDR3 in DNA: TGCAGTGCTGTGGGGGGTACGCAGTATTTT.

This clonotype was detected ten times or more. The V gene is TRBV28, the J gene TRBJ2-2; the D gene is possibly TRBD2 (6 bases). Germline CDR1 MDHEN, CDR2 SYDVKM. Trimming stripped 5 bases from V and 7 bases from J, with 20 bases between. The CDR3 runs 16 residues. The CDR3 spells CASSAKEIREFGELFF. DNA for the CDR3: TGTGCCAGCAGTGCGAAGGAGATACGGGAGTTCGGGGAGCTGTTTTTT.

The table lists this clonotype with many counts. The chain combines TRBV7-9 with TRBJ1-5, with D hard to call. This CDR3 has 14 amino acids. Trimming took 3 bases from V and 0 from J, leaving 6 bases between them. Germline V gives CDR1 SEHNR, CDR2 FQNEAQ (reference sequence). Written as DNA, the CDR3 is TGTGCCAGCAGCTTTCCCTATAGCAATCAGCCCCAGCATTTT. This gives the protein CASSFPYSNQPQHF.

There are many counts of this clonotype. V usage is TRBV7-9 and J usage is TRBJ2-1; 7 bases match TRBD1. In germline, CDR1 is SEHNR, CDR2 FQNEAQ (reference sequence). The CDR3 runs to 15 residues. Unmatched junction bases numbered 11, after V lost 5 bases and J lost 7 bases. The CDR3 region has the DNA TGTGCCAGCAGCACCGGGACAGCCCTTTATAATGAGCAGTTCTTC. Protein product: CASSTGTALYNEQFF. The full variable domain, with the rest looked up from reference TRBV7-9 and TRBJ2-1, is DTGVSQNPRHKITKRGQNVTFRCDPISEHNRLYWYRQTLGQGPEFLTYFQNEAQLEKSRLLSDRFSAERPKGSFSTLEIQRTEQGDSAMYLCASSTGTALYNEQFFGPGTRLTVL.

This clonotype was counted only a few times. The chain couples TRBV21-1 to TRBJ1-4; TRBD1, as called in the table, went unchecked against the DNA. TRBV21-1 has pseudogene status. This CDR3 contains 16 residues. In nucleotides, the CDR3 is TGTGCCAGCAGCAAAGCGCCGGGACAGCACCCCTCAAAACTGTTTTTT. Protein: CASSKAPGQHPSKLFF.

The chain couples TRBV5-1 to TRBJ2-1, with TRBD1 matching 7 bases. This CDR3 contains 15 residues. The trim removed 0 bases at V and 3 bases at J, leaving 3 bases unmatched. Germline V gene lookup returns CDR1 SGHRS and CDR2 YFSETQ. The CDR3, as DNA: TGCGCCAGCAGCTTGGGACAGGGAATCTACAATGAGCAGTTCTTC. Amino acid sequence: CASSLGQGIYNEQFF.

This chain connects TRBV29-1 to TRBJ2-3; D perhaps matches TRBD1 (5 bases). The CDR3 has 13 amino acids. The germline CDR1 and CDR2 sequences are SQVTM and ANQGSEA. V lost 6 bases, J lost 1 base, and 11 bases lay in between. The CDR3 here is CSVVRVGTDTQYF. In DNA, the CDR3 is TGCAGCGTCGTCAGGGTAGGCACAGATACGCAGTATTTT.

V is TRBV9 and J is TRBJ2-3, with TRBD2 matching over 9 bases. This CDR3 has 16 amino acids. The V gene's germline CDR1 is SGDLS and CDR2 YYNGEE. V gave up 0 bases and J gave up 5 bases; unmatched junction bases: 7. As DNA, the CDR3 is TGTGCCAGCAGCGTAGGCGGTAGCGGGAGTTTAGATACGCAGTATTTT. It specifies CASSVGGSGSLDTQYF.

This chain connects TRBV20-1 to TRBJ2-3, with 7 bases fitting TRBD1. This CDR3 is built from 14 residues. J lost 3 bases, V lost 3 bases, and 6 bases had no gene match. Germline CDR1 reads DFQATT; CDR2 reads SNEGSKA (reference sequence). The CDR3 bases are TGCAGTGCTAGTTTAGGCAGGGGGACAGATACGCAGTATTTT. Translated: CSASLGRGTDTQYF.

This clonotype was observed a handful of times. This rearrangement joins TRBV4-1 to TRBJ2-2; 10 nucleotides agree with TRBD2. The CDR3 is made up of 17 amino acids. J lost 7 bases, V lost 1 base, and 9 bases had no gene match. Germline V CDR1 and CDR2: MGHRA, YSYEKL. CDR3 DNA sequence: TGCGCCAGCAGCCAAGTTTCCCTAGCGGGAGTGAGCGGGGAGCTGTTTTTT. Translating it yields CASSQVSLAGVSGELFF.

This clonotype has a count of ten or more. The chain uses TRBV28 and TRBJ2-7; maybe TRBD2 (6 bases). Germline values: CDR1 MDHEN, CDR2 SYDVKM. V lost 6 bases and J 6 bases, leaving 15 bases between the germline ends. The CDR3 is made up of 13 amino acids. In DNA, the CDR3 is TGTGCCAGCAGCGAAAGTGGGGGGACCGAGCAGTACTTC. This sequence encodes CASSESGGTEQYF.

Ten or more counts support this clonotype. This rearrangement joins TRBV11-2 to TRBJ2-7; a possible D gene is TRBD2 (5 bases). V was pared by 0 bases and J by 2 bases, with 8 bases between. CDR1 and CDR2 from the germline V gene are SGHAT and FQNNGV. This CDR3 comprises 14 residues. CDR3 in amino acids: CASSLESRAYEQYF. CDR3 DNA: TGTGCCAGCAGCTTAGAATCGCGGGCCTACGAGCAGTACTTC. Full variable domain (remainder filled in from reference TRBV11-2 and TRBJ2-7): EAGVAQSPRYKIIEKRQSVAFWCNPISGHATLYWYQQILGQGPKLLIQFQNNGVVDDSQLPKDRFSAERLKGVDSTLKIQPAKLEDSAVYLCASSLESRAYEQYFGPGTRLTVT.

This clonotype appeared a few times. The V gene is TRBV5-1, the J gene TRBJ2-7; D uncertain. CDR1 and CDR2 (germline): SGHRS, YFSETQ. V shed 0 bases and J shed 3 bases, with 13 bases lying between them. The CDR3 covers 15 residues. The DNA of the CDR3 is TGCGCCAGCAGCTTGGACGTCGGCCTTAGCTACGAGCAGTACTTC. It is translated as CASSLDVGLSYEQYF.

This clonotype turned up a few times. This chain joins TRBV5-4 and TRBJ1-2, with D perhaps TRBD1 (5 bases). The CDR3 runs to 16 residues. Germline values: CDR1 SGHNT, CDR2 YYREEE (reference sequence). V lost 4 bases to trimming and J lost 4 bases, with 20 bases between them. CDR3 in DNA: TGTGCCAGCAGCATCCATTTGTTGAGACAGATCTATGGCTACACCTTC. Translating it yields CASSIHLLRQIYGYTF.

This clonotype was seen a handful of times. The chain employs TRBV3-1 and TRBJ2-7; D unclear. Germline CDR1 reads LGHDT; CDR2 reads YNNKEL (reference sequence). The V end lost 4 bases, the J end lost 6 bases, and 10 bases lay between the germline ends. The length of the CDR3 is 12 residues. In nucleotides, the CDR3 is TGTGCCAGCAGCCTTCGATTCGCCGAGCAGTACTTC. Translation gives CASSLRFAEQYF.

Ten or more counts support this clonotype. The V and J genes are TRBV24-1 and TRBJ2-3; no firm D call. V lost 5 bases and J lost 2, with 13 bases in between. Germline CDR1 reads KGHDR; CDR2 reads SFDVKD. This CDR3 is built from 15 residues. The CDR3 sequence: CATSAPEGPTDTQYF. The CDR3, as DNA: TGTGCCACCAGTGCCCCCGAAGGCCCCACAGATACGCAGTATTTT.

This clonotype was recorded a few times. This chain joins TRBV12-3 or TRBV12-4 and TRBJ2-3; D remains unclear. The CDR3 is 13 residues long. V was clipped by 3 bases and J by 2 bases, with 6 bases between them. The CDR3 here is CASSFIPTDTQYF. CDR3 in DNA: TGTGCCAGCAGTTTTATACCCACAGATACGCAGTATTTT.

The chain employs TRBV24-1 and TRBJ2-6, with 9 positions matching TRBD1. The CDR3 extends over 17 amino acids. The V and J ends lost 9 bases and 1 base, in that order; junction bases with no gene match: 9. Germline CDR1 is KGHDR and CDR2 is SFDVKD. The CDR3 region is CATGTGQGISGANVLTF. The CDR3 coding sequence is TGTGCCACCGGAACGGGACAGGGAATATCTGGGGCCAACGTCCTGACTTTC.

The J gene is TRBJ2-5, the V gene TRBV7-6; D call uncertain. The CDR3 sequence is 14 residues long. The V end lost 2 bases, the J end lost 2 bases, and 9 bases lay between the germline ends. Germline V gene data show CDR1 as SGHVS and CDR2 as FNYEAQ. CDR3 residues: CASSLHGRQETQYF. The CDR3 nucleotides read TGTGCCAGCAGCTTACATGGCCGTCAAGAGACCCAGTACTTC.

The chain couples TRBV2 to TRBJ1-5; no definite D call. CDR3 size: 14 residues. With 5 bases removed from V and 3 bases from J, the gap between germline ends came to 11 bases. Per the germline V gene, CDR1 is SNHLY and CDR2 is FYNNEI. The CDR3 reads CASSSGRLNQPQHF. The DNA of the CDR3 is TGTGCCAGCAGTAGTGGACGCCTCAATCAGCCCCAGCATTTT.

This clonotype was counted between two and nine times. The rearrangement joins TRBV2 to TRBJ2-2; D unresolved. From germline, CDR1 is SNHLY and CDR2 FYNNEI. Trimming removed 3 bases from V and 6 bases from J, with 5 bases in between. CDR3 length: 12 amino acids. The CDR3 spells CASSEEAGELFF. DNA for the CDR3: TGTGCCAGCAGTGAGGAAGCCGGGGAGCTGTTTTTT.

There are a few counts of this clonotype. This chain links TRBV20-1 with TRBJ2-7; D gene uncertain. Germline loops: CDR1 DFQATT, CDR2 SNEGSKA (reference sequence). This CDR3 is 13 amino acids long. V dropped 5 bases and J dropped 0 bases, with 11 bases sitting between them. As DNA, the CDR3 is TGCAGTGCTGGACGGAAACTCTCCTACGAGCAGTACTTC. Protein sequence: CSAGRKLSYEQYF.

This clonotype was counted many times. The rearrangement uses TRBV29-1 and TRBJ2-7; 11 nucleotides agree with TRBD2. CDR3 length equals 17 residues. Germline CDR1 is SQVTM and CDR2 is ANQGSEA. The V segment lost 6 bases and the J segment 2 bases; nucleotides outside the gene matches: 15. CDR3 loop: CSVIGQGLTSGTYEQYF. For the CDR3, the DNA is TGCAGCGTAATCGGACAGGGGTTGACTAGCGGGACCTACGAGCAGTACTTC.

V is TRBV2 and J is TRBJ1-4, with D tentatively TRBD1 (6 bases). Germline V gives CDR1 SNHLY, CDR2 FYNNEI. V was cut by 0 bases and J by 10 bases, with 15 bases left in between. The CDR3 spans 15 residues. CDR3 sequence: CASSEAAGTRGKLFF. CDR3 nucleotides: TGTGCCAGCAGTGAAGCTGCGGGGACCAGGGGAAAACTGTTTTTT.